The rows below give T cell receptor beta chains drawn from one sample of a study of shared clonotypes between healthy human individuals. Data came from immunoSEQ multiplex PCR; TCRdb stores just in-frame clones and leaves some out. The data contain roughly 640,000 clones, roughly 70% of them seen just once; the ten biggest clones take up 1.5% to 2%. The sequenced material came from memory CD4+ T cells sorted from blood. These receptor sequences come from a woman aged 25 to 45 in good health. Each CDR3 is given with its conserved first and last residue. Each record gives: clone size, J gene, V gene, CDR3 protein. Clone size is given for some rows only: seen once, a few or many times, or a class if the clone is expanded.

size: -; J: TRBJ1-1; V: TRBV2; CDR3: CASRQLLGTEAFF
size: -; J: TRBJ2-1; V: TRBV28; CDR3: CASSLISGSDEQFF
size: few; J: TRBJ2-5; V: TRBV7-2; CDR3: CASSRGGETQYF
size: -; J: TRBJ1-2; V: TRBV5-4; CDR3: CASSGDGNYGYTF
size: -; J: TRBJ1-5; V: TRBV2; CDR3: CASKKGLRGAGQPQHF
size: -; J: TRBJ2-7; V: TRBV28; CDR3: CASSQASGRSYEQYF
size: -; J: TRBJ2-2; V: TRBV27; CDR3: CASSHRQRPGELFF
size: -; J: TRBJ2-5; V: TRBV4-1; CDR3: CASSQVAFLQDNQETQYF
size: -; J: TRBJ2-2; V: TRBV28; CDR3: CASSLLTSGAGELFF
size: few; J: TRBJ2-7; V: TRBV7-9; CDR3: CASSAGVPYEQYF